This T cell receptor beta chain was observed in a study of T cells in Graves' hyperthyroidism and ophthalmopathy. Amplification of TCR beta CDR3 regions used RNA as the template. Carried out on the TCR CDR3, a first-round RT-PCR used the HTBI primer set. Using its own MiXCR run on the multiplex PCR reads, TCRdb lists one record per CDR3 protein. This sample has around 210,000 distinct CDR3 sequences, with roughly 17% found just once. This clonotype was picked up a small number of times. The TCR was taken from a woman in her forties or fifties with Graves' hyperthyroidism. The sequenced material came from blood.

CDR3 nucleotides: TGCAGTGCTGAACGGACAGGGGGCGCGATGTTGCAGCCCCAGCATTTT. Translation: CSAERTGGAMLQPQHF. The chain recombines TRBV20-1 with TRBJ1-5; 11 bases match TRBD1. The CDR3 runs to 16 residues. The ends lost 5 bases at V and 7 bases at J; junction bases unmatched: 13. Germline V CDR1 and CDR2: DFQATT, SNEGSKA (reference sequence).